These 26 T cell receptor beta chains share one sample of origin, sequenced in a study of control samples from healthy donors and cancer patients. This table comes from immunoSEQ multiplex PCR, and its TCRdb copy is limited to in-frame clones, with some not included. The table lists 150,000 to 200,000 clones, 94% of them singletons. Sequencing was performed on blood. The receptors come from a woman aged 18 to 35 in good health.

The V and J genes are TRBV7-2 and TRBJ2-3; no definite D call. Looked up from germline, CDR1 is SGHTA and CDR2 is FQGNSA. The CDR3 is made up of 14 amino acids. Trimming took off 5 bases at V and 4 bases at J, with 13 bases between the two ends. The CDR3 spells CASSPPWVADTQYF. As DNA, the CDR3 is TGTGCCAGCAGCCCCCCGTGGGTTGCAGATACGCAGTATTTT.

The V call is TRBV4-1, the J call TRBJ1-6; 7 nucleotides line up with TRBD1. The CDR3 spans 20 residues. Germline lookup yields CDR1 MGHRA and CDR2 YSYEKL. V gave up 4 bases and J gave up 0 bases; unmatched junction bases: 15. CDR3 amino acids: CASSREPGTVVGSYNSPLHF. The CDR3 DNA is TGCGCCAGCAGCCGAGAGCCGGGGACAGTGGTAGGCTCCTATAATTCACCCCTCCACTTT.

This sequence joins TRBV5-1 and TRBJ2-2, with D maybe TRBD2 (6 bases). CDR1 is SGHRS and CDR2 is YFSETQ in the germline V gene. V gave up 7 bases and J gave up 4 bases, with 20 bases separating them. The CDR3 spans 16 residues. For the CDR3, the DNA is TGCGCCAGCGCGGGCCCTCAAGGGGACTTCACCGGGGAGCTGTTTTTT. Amino acids: CASAGPQGDFTGELFF.

This clone was picked up one time. The chain joins TRBV5-4 to TRBJ2-1; a weak D match, TRBD1 (5 bases). Germline V gene data show CDR1 as SGHNT and CDR2 as YYREEE (reference sequence). The ends were cut back, 5 bases at V and 8 bases at J, with 17 bases in the middle. The CDR3 totals 14 residues. The CDR3 bases are TGTGCCAGCAGTAAGCAGGGCAACACGGATGAGCAGTTCTTC. It encodes CASSKQGNTDEQFF. The full variable domain, in which reference TRBV5-4 and TRBJ2-1 provide the parts outside the CDR3, is ETGVTQSPTHLIKTRGQQVTLRCSSQSGHNTVSWYQQALGQGPQFIFQYYREEENGRGNFPPRFSGLQFPNYSSELNVNALELDDSALYLCASSKQGNTDEQFFGPGTRLTVL.

This chain uses TRBV27 with TRBJ2-1, with D perhaps being TRBD1 or TRBD2 (5 bases each). Trimming took 4 bases from V and 0 from J, leaving 7 bases between them. The V gene's germline CDR1 is MNHEY and CDR2 SMNVEV (reference sequence). The CDR3 runs to 14 residues. The CDR3 spells CASSWGSSYNEQFF. In DNA, the CDR3 is TGTGCCAGCAGTTGGGGGAGCTCCTACAATGAGCAGTTCTTC.

The rearrangement joins TRBV19 to TRBJ1-2; no firm D call. The CDR3 totals 13 residues. Trimming removed 3 bases at V and 6 bases at J, with 11 bases between. CDR1 is LNHDA and CDR2 is SQIVND in the germline V gene (reference sequence). CDR3 amino acids: CASSIIPRDGYTF. The CDR3, as DNA: TGTGCCAGTAGTATCATCCCTAGAGATGGCTACACCTTC.

The chain joins TRBV7-2 to TRBJ2-3; 12 bases fit TRBD2. The germline CDR1 and CDR2 sequences are SGHTA and FQGNSA. J gave up 4 bases and V 2 bases, and 4 bases lay outside the gene matches. The CDR3 covers 16 residues. The CDR3 DNA is TGTGCCAGCAGCTTAAGGCTAGCGGGAGGGTCAGATACGCAGTATTTT. Encoded protein: CASSLRLAGGSDTQYF.

V gene TRBV7-8 combines with J gene TRBJ2-5; D unresolved. V gave up 8 bases and J gave up 0 bases, with 13 bases separating them. The germline CDR1 and CDR2 sequences are SGHVS and FQNEAQ. The CDR3 is made up of 14 amino acids. The CDR3 bases are TGTGCCAGCGTAGGAGCTAACTACCAAGAGACCCAGTACTTC. It yields the protein CASVGANYQETQYF. Combining the CDR3 with reference TRBV7-8 and TRBJ2-5 gives the whole variable domain GAGVSQSPRYKVAKRGQDVALRCDPISGHVSLFWYQQALGQGPEFLTYFQNEAQLDKSGLPSDRFFAERPEGSVSTLKIQRTQQEDSAVYLCASVGANYQETQYFGPGTRLLVL.

V usage is TRBV7-9 and J usage is TRBJ2-6; TRBD1 agrees at 9 bases. Germline CDR1 is SEHNR and CDR2 is FQNEAQ (reference sequence). V was pared by 5 bases and J by 0 bases, with 11 bases of the junction left unmatched. This CDR3 spans 19 amino acids. The CDR3 bases are TGTGCCAGCAGCCCCCGGACAGGGGTTTCCTTCTCTGGGGCCAACGTCCTGACTTTC. It is translated as CASSPRTGVSFSGANVLTF.

This chain joins TRBV7-2 and TRBJ1-1, with 9 bases fitting TRBD1. The CDR3 totals 14 residues. The V segment lost 2 bases and the J segment 12 bases; nucleotides outside the gene matches: 10. Germline lookup yields CDR1 SGHTA and CDR2 FQGNSA. The CDR3 sequence is CASSLTGGQFQSFF. As DNA, the CDR3 is TGTGCCAGCAGCTTAACAGGGGGCCAGTTCCAATCTTTCTTT.

This rearrangement joins TRBV7-2 to TRBJ2-7; the D gene could be TRBD1 or TRBD2 (7 bases each). In germline, CDR1 is SGHTA, CDR2 FQGNSA. V lost 3 bases and J 0 bases, leaving 12 bases between the germline ends. This CDR3 is built from 15 residues. CDR3 sequence (DNA): TGTGCCAGCAGCTTTCAGGGGGGGTCCTCCTACGAGCAGTACTTC. The encoded protein is CASSFQGGSSYEQYF.

The rearrangement uses TRBV28 and TRBJ2-3; D possibly matches TRBD1 or TRBD2 (7 bases each). Per the germline V gene, CDR1 is MDHEN and CDR2 is SYDVKM. The CDR3 consists of 14 residues. V was trimmed by 5 bases and J by 3 bases, leaving 12 bases between them. The CDR3 DNA reads TGTGCCAGCAGTCCAGGGGGGGGGACAGATACGCAGTATTTT. Amino acid sequence: CASSPGGGTDTQYF.

The genes are TRBV11-3 and TRBJ2-1; 7 positions match TRBD2. The ends lost 1 base at V and 7 bases at J; junction bases unmatched: 7. Per the germline V gene, CDR1 is SGHNT and CDR2 is YENEEA. The CDR3 is 15 amino acids. The CDR3 is CASSLGGRAINEQFF. In DNA form, the CDR3 reads TGTGCCAGCAGCTTAGGAGGGAGGGCAATAAATGAGCAGTTCTTC. The entire variable domain, with the rest obtained from reference TRBV11-3 and TRBJ2-1, is as follows: EAGVVQSPRYKIIEKKQPVAFWCNPISGHNTLYWYLQNLGQGPELLIRYENEEAVDDSQLPKDRFSAERLKGVDSTLKIQPAELGDSAVYLCASSLGGRAINEQFFGPGTRLTVL.

This chain uses TRBV7-2 with TRBJ2-3; TRBD2 is a possible D gene (6 bases). Germline values: CDR1 SGHTA, CDR2 FQGNSA. This CDR3 has 17 residues. V lost 5 bases to trimming and J lost 0 bases, with 18 bases between them. CDR3 nucleotide sequence: TGTGCCAGCAGCCTTTTTTTTAGCGGCTCTAGCACAGATACGCAGTATTTT. It translates to CASSLFFSGSSTDTQYF.

The chain combines TRBV19 with TRBJ1-2, with D uncertain. Trimming left V 4 bases short and J 3 bases short, with 15 bases between. The CDR3 is made up of 15 amino acids. Per germline, CDR1 LNHDA and CDR2 SQIVND (reference sequence). The CDR3 DNA reads as TGTGCCAGTAGTAACCGGGCCCAAGGCGACTATGGCTACACCTTC. It is translated as CASSNRAQGDYGYTF.

V usage is TRBV6-1 and J usage is TRBJ1-5; D is undetermined. The germline gives CDR1 MNHNS, CDR2 SASEGT. The CDR3 extends over 13 amino acids. V lost 3 bases to trimming and J lost 7 bases, with 10 bases between them. The CDR3 reads CASSEIWGQPQHF. As DNA, the CDR3 is TGTGCCAGCAGTGAGATTTGGGGACAGCCCCAGCATTTT.

The chain recombines TRBV28 with TRBJ1-3; D gene unclear. This CDR3 contains 14 residues. The V end was cut by 0 bases, the J end by 2 bases, with 5 bases between. Looked up from germline, CDR1 is MDHEN and CDR2 is SYDVKM. The CDR3 region is CASSLWGPGNTIYF. Written as DNA, the CDR3 is TGTGCCAGCAGTTTATGGGGTCCTGGAAACACCATATATTTT.

The sample holds many counts of this clone. The genes are TRBV7-9 and TRBJ1-1, with D hard to call. The V end was cut by 6 bases, the J end by 7 bases, with 12 bases between. Per germline, CDR1 SEHNR and CDR2 FQNEAQ (reference sequence). The CDR3 has 12 residues. This CDR3 reads CASSPIVDEAFF. As DNA, the CDR3 is TGTGCCAGCAGTCCAATAGTTGATGAAGCTTTCTTT.

V usage is TRBV19 and J usage is TRBJ1-5; 9 nucleotides line up with TRBD1. The CDR3 has 15 residues. Germline loops: CDR1 LNHDA, CDR2 SQIVND (reference sequence). The V gene end was trimmed by 3 bases and the J gene end by 5 bases; junction bases not matched to a gene: 5. The CDR3 bases are TGTGCCAGTAGTATGGTGGGACAGGGTCATCAGCCCCAGCATTTT. This codes for CASSMVGQGHQPQHF.

This clone was counted once. In DNA, the CDR3 is TGTGCCAGCAGCTCTCTAGCGGAGACAGATACGCAGTATTTT. This encodes CASSSLAETDTQYF. The V call is TRBV5-6, the J call TRBJ2-3; 7 nucleotides line up with TRBD2. CDR1 and CDR2 (germline): SGHDT, YYEEEE. CDR3 length equals 14 residues. Trimming removed 3 bases from V and 3 bases from J; junction bases left unmatched: 4.

The chain is built from TRBV7-9 and TRBJ1-5; possibly TRBD1 for D (6 bases). The V gene's germline CDR1 is SEHNR and CDR2 FQNEAQ (reference sequence). V shed 7 bases and J shed 4 bases, with 11 bases lying between them. This CDR3 comprises 13 residues. The CDR3 bases are TGTGCCAGCAACCTGGGACAAAATCAGCCCCAGCATTTT. Encoded protein: CASNLGQNQPQHF.

This clone has only one observation. The chain recombines TRBV7-6 with TRBJ2-1, with a weak D call TRBD1 (5 bases). The germline CDR1 and CDR2 sequences are SGHVS and FNYEAQ. The CDR3 consists of 15 residues. V was cut by 1 base and J by 2 bases, with 9 bases left in between. The CDR3, as DNA: TGTGCCAGCAGCTTAGATTTGGGGCCCTACAATGAGCAGTTCTTC. Residues: CASSLDLGPYNEQFF.

The CDR3 loop is CASSSRTVTDTQYF. CDR3 DNA: TGTGCCAGCAGCTCCCGGACAGTCACAGATACGCAGTATTTT. The chain employs TRBV5-4 and TRBJ2-3; tentatively, D is TRBD1 (6 bases). Trimming left V 3 bases short and J 2 bases short, with 10 bases between. This CDR3 spans 14 amino acids. The germline V gene has CDR1 SGHNT and CDR2 YYREEE (reference sequence).

This clone is a singleton in its sample. The chain links TRBV9 to TRBJ1-2, with D perhaps matching TRBD1 (6 bases). Germline V CDR1 and CDR2: SGDLS, YYNGEE. The CDR3 consists of 13 residues. With 2 bases removed from V and 4 bases from J, the gap between germline ends came to 9 bases. The CDR3, as DNA: TGTGCCAGCAGCGTCCGGACAGCCTATGGCTACACCTTC. Translation gives CASSVRTAYGYTF.

For the CDR3, the DNA is TGTGCCAGCAGTGAATCGGGGACAGGGCGTGGCTACACCTTC. It yields the protein CASSESGTGRGYTF. The chain uses TRBV25-1 and TRBJ1-2; TRBD1 matches 9 bases. V trimming: 1 base; J trimming: 7 bases; junction bases outside the gene matches: 4. The CDR3 has 14 residues. The germline V gene has CDR1 MGHDK and CDR2 SYGVNS.

A few counts support this clone. The rearrangement joins TRBV19 to TRBJ1-1; D possibly corresponds to TRBD1 (5 bases). V gave up 6 bases and J gave up 5 bases, with 19 bases separating them. Germline V gives CDR1 LNHDA, CDR2 SQIVND (reference sequence). The CDR3 sequence is 15 residues long. The CDR3 DNA sequence: TGTGCCAGTAGCCCTCGGACTAGGGGCAAAACTGAAGCTTTCTTT. This codes for CASSPRTRGKTEAFF.